One sample yielded the 29 T cell receptor beta chains listed below, sequenced in a study of cytomegalovirus exposure and HLA in healthy donors (dated by TCRdb to 2015 to 2018). The library was produced with the immunoSEQ multiplex PCR assay. The multiplex PCR relied on a mix of 60 forward primers for TCR Vbeta segments and 13 reverse primers for TCR Jbeta segments. The immuneACCESS repertoire file appears here via TCRdb, limited to in-frame rearrangements. These files lack a portion of the clones; in checked studies, under half of the deficit traces to unresolved V genes, and the cause of the others is not known. Here the sample has more than 80,000 clones; roughly four fifths occur a single time. The ten most abundant clones make up 7.5% to 9.5% of the sample. Sample: PBMCs. The source of these receptors is a human donor in good health.

The V gene is TRBV4-3, the J gene TRBJ1-2, with 8 bases fitting TRBD1. J was trimmed by 5 bases and V by 3 bases; bases with no gene match: 8. CDR1 is LGHNA, CDR2 YSLEER, per germline. The CDR3 totals 15 residues. The CDR3 region has the DNA TGCGCCAGCAGCCACGTCGGGACAGGAGAATATGGCTACACCTTC. Its protein product is CASSHVGTGEYGYTF.

The chain couples TRBV7-2 to TRBJ2-7; D is unresolved. V lost 5 bases and J lost 3, with 8 bases in between. CDR1 is SGHTA and CDR2 is FQGNSA in the germline V gene. The CDR3 extends over 12 amino acids. The CDR3 region is CASSPVHYEQYF. CDR3 DNA: TGTGCCAGCAGCCCCGTACACTACGAGCAGTACTTC.

V gene TRBV27 combines with J gene TRBJ2-7; D is undetermined. V was clipped by 4 bases and J by 10 bases, with 11 bases between them. This CDR3 is built from 11 residues. The germline V gene has CDR1 MNHEY and CDR2 SMNVEV (reference sequence). The CDR3 is CASSSGLSQYF. The CDR3 DNA is TGTGCCAGCAGTTCCGGTCTGAGTCAGTACTTC.

The rearrangement joins TRBV19 to TRBJ2-7, with TRBD2 as a possible D gene (5 bases). CDR3 length: 13 amino acids. Trimming took off 3 bases at V and 6 bases at J, with 12 bases between the two ends. Germline-derived CDR1 and CDR2 are LNHDA and SQIVND (reference sequence). The DNA of the CDR3 is TGTGCCAGTAGTATTAGAGGGAAGTCCGAGCAGTACTTC. This codes for CASSIRGKSEQYF.

V gene TRBV27 combines with J gene TRBJ1-5; D uncertain. The CDR3 length is 15 residues. From germline, CDR1 is MNHEY and CDR2 SMNVEV (reference sequence). The V and J ends lost 8 bases and 4 bases respectively, with 18 bases between them. CDR3 nucleotide sequence: TGTGCCAGCCGGCGTATGAAGGGCGGGAATCAGCCCCAGCATTTT. It yields the protein CASRRMKGGNQPQHF.

The V call is TRBV11-2, the J call TRBJ1-1, with 7 bases identical to TRBD1. Germline V gene sequence: CDR1 SGHAT, CDR2 FQNNGV. The CDR3 consists of 15 residues. V lost 1 base to trimming and J lost 1 base; unmatched junction nucleotides: 3. The CDR3 sequence is CASSLVSGGNTEAFF. In DNA, the CDR3 is TGTGCCAGCAGCTTAGTATCAGGGGGGAACACTGAAGCTTTCTTT. Filled out from reference TRBV11-2 and TRBJ1-1, the complete variable domain reads EAGVAQSPRYKIIEKRQSVAFWCNPISGHATLYWYQQILGQGPKLLIQFQNNGVVDDSQLPKDRFSAERLKGVDSTLKIQPAKLEDSAVYLCASSLVSGGNTEAFFGQGTRLTVV.

This chain uses TRBV5-4 with TRBJ2-1, with 8 bases that match TRBD2. V shed 0 bases, J shed 8 bases, and the junction held 10 bases outside the gene matches. This CDR3 is built from 16 residues. Per the germline V gene, CDR1 is SGHNT and CDR2 is YYREEE (reference sequence). The CDR3 here is CASSLGAGGVGDEQFF. As DNA, the CDR3 is TGTGCCAGCAGCTTGGGTGCGGGGGGCGTGGGCGATGAGCAGTTCTTC.

This chain uses TRBV5-1 with TRBJ2-5; the match to TRBD1 covers 7 bases. The CDR3 has 15 residues. V trimming: 0 bases; J trimming: 2 bases; junction bases outside the gene matches: 4. CDR1 and CDR2 from the germline V gene are SGHRS and YFSETQ. This chain's CDR3 is CASSLGDRIQETQYF. The DNA of the CDR3 is TGCGCCAGCAGCTTGGGGGACAGAATTCAAGAGACCCAGTACTTC.

The chain employs TRBV6-5 and TRBJ1-2, with TRBD1 matching over 8 bases. The CDR3 sequence is 13 residues long. Losses at the gene ends were 6 bases for V and 2 bases for J; bases not matched to a gene: 2. CDR1 is MNHEY, CDR2 SVGAGI, per germline. CDR3 in DNA: TGTGCCAGCAGCAGGACAGGGAACTATGGCTACACCTTC. It codes for CASSRTGNYGYTF.

The chain links TRBV5-1 to TRBJ1-6, with no clear D. The CDR3 totals 15 residues. Per the germline V gene, CDR1 is SGHRS and CDR2 is YFSETQ. V was trimmed by 2 bases and J by 7 bases, leaving 13 bases between them. The DNA of the CDR3 is TGCGCCAGCAGCTTAAGGACGGGGAACAATTCACCCCTCCACTTT. Protein sequence: CASSLRTGNNSPLHF.

This chain joins TRBV29-1 and TRBJ2-5; 8 positions agree with TRBD2. The CDR3 has 14 amino acids. V trimming: 0 bases; J trimming: 5 bases; junction bases outside the gene matches: 5. Germline lookup yields CDR1 SQVTM and CDR2 ANQGSEA. CDR3 DNA: TGCAGCGTTGAAGATACCAGCGGGAGTGAGACCCAGTACTTC. It yields the protein CSVEDTSGSETQYF.

This chain uses TRBV6-5 with TRBJ1-5; tentatively, D is TRBD1 (6 bases). From germline, CDR1 is MNHEY and CDR2 SVGAGI. The CDR3 is 14 amino acids. V lost 6 bases, J lost 7 bases, and 16 bases lay in between. DNA for the CDR3: TGTGCCAGCAGAAACGCAGGGGTTGGGCAGCCCCAGCATTTT. It codes for CASRNAGVGQPQHF.

J is TRBJ2-5 and V is TRBV6-1; 9 nucleotides agree with TRBD2. CDR1 and CDR2 (germline): MNHNS, SASEGT. The CDR3 is 16 residues long. J was trimmed by 4 bases and V by 4 bases; bases with no gene match: 10. CDR3 nucleotides: TGTGCCAGCAGTGGGGTGGGGCGGGGGGGCCGAGAGACCCAGTACTTC. Amino acid sequence: CASSGVGRGGRETQYF.

The gene calls are TRBV7-2 and TRBJ2-1; 13 bases line up with TRBD2. Per germline, CDR1 SGHTA and CDR2 FQGNSA. V was pared by 5 bases and J by 7 bases, with 8 bases of the junction left unmatched. The CDR3 runs to 16 residues. Written as DNA, the CDR3 is TGTGCCAGCAGCATGGAACCGGGACTAGCGGGAAATGAGCAGTTCTTC. This translates into CASSMEPGLAGNEQFF. The entire variable domain, with the rest obtained from reference TRBV7-2 and TRBJ2-1, is as follows: GAGVSQSPSNKVTEKGKDVELRCDPISGHTALYWYRQSLGQGLEFLIYFQGNSAPDKSGLPSDRFSAERTGGSVSTLTIQRTQQEDSAVYLCASSMEPGLAGNEQFFGPGTRLTVL.

This chain connects TRBV5-4 to TRBJ1-5; D is unclear. The CDR3 contains 14 residues. The V end lost 0 bases, the J end lost 5 bases, and 9 bases lay between the germline ends. CDR1 and CDR2 (germline): SGHNT, YYREEE (reference sequence). This CDR3 reads CASSLGGQDQPQHF. As DNA, the CDR3 is TGTGCCAGCAGCTTGGGAGGGCAGGATCAGCCCCAGCATTTT. The whole variable domain, filled in from reference TRBV5-4 and TRBJ1-5, reads ETGVTQSPTHLIKTRGQQVTLRCSSQSGHNTVSWYQQALGQGPQFIFQYYREEENGRGNFPPRFSGLQFPNYSSELNVNALELDDSALYLCASSLGGQDQPQHFGDGTRLSIL.

This clone was counted between two and nine times. The V and J genes are TRBV5-8 and TRBJ2-1; 9 positions match TRBD2. CDR3 length: 15 amino acids. Germline-derived CDR1 and CDR2 are SGHTS and YDEGEE. Losses at the gene ends were 3 bases for V and 0 bases for J; bases not matched to a gene: 1. The CDR3 loop is CASSSGLASYNEQFF. The CDR3 region has the DNA TGTGCCAGCAGCTCGGGACTAGCCTCCTACAATGAGCAGTTCTTC.

The chain employs TRBV5-1 and TRBJ2-5, with 9 bases that match TRBD1. From germline, CDR1 is SGHRS and CDR2 YFSETQ. This CDR3 is 13 amino acids long. Trimming cost V 9 bases and J 4 bases; bases outside gene matches: 7. The CDR3 sequence: CATRTGVLETQYF. CDR3 sequence (DNA): TGCGCCACGAGGACAGGGGTGTTAGAGACCCAGTACTTC.

The J gene is TRBJ1-5, the V gene TRBV7-6; the D gene is possibly TRBD1 (6 bases). Between the trimmed V and J ends, which lost 5 bases and 9 bases, there was a span of 20 bases. The CDR3 contains 15 residues. The germline V gene has CDR1 SGHVS and CDR2 FNYEAQ. The CDR3 region is CASSPTDAGVPPQHF. In nucleotides, the CDR3 is TGTGCCAGCAGCCCAACGGATGCAGGGGTGCCGCCCCAGCATTTT.

The rearrangement joins TRBV2 to TRBJ2-5; TRBD1 matches 8 bases. The J call may be incorrect, as the DNA end agrees better with TRBJ2-7. This CDR3 is 13 amino acids long. In germline, CDR1 is SNHLY, CDR2 FYNNEI. CDR3 in DNA: TGTGCCAGAGATACAGGGGGGCGTTACGAGCAGTACTTC. Encoded protein: CARDTGGRYEQYF.

This sequence joins TRBV10-3 and TRBJ2-5; 8 bases agree with TRBD2. In germline, CDR1 is ENHRY, CDR2 SYGVKD. The J segment lost 4 bases and the V segment lost 5 bases, leaving 0 bases of the junction unmatched. The CDR3 is made up of 12 amino acids. In DNA form, the CDR3 reads TGTGCCATCAGTCTAGCGGGAGAGACCCAGTACTTC. It specifies CAISLAGETQYF.

The V and J genes are TRBV5-1 and TRBJ1-2; TRBD1 matches at 12 bases. The J segment lost 7 bases and the V segment lost 0 bases, leaving 4 bases of the junction unmatched. CDR3 length: 15 amino acids. In germline, CDR1 is SGHRS, CDR2 YFSETQ. In DNA, the CDR3 is TGCGCCAGCAGCTTGGTGGGACAGGGGGCGTCTGGCTACACCTTC. Its translation is CASSLVGQGASGYTF.

The rearrangement joins TRBV30 to TRBJ2-1; 8 bases match TRBD2. The CDR3 is made up of 14 amino acids. The germline V gene encodes CDR1 GTSNPN and CDR2 SVGIG (reference sequence). J was trimmed by 7 bases and V by 2 bases; bases with no gene match: 7. CDR3 coding DNA: TGTGCCTGGAGTCCCGGGGGGGGGAATAATGAGCAGTTCTTC. Translating gives CAWSPGGGNNEQFF.

V gene TRBV7-9 combines with J gene TRBJ1-1, with 7 bases matching TRBD1. This CDR3 spans 17 amino acids. Germline CDR1 reads SEHNR; CDR2 reads FQNEAQ (reference sequence). The V and J ends lost 2 bases and 2 bases, in that order; junction bases with no gene match: 11. CDR3 sequence (DNA): TGTGCCAGCAGCTTAAGGATCTTGGGGACAGCAAACACTGAAGCTTTCTTT. Its protein product is CASSLRILGTANTEAFF.

The J gene is TRBJ2-1, the V gene TRBV6-4, with D perhaps matching TRBD1 (6 bases). V was cut by 5 bases and J by 1 base, with 12 bases left in between. The CDR3 runs to 15 residues. Germline CDR1 MRHNA, CDR2 SNTAGT. The CDR3 is CASSPTGLSYNEQFF. In nucleotides, the CDR3 is TGTGCCAGCAGTCCCACAGGGTTATCCTACAATGAGCAGTTCTTC.

This clone has a handful of counts. The chain recombines TRBV7-9 with TRBJ2-3; perhaps TRBD1 as D (6 bases). The V end was cut by 5 bases, the J end by 0 bases, with 18 bases between. The CDR3 extends over 17 amino acids. Per the germline V gene, CDR1 is SEHNR and CDR2 is FQNEAQ (reference sequence). The CDR3 DNA reads TGTGCCAGCAGCCACCCACTCGGGACATTTAGCACAGATACGCAGTATTTT. It codes for CASSHPLGTFSTDTQYF.

The chain has TRBV7-9 and TRBJ1-6; D is undetermined. Per the germline V gene, CDR1 is SEHNR and CDR2 is FQNEAQ (reference sequence). The length of the CDR3 is 14 residues. Trimming shortened V by 2 bases and J by 5 bases, and 7 bases separated the two germline ends. The DNA of the CDR3 is TGTGCCAGCAGCTTACAGAATGATAATTCACCCCTCCACTTT. It is translated as CASSLQNDNSPLHF.

This clone turned up a few times. In the same sample, other DNA sequences code for this CDR3. As DNA, the CDR3 is TGTGCCAGCAGCCCCCCATCGGGACAGCCCCAGCATTTT. Amino acid sequence: CASSPPSGQPQHF. The rearrangement joins TRBV5-6 to TRBJ1-5; D remains unclear. This CDR3 contains 13 residues. Germline V gene sequence: CDR1 SGHDT, CDR2 YYEEEE. Trimming cost V 4 bases and J 7 bases, with 12 bases left between them.

This sequence joins TRBV5-1 and TRBJ2-4, with 7 bases lining up with TRBD2. This CDR3 region has 12 residues. CDR1 and CDR2 from the germline V gene are SGHRS and YFSETQ. J lost 10 bases, V lost 0 bases, and 1 base had no gene match. The CDR3 sequence is CASSLVGGIQYF. The CDR3 DNA reads TGCGCCAGCAGCTTGGTGGGGGGGATTCAGTACTTC.

The CDR3 sequence is CASSIEDTNTEAFF. The CDR3 coding sequence is TGTGCCAGTAGTATAGAGGACACGAACACTGAAGCTTTCTTT. This chain connects TRBV19 to TRBJ1-1, with D maybe TRBD1 (5 bases). The germline V gene has CDR1 LNHDA and CDR2 SQIVND (reference sequence). This CDR3 is built from 14 residues. Trimming shortened V by 0 bases and J by 1 base, and 6 bases separated the two germline ends.